One T cell receptor (beta chain) is described in this entry. This clone was seen a single time. Its antigen target is currently unknown. No qualities accompany the bases; no much larger clone lies one base away. The sample is drawn from a study of T cell changes during pregnancy in multiple sclerosis (dated by TCRdb to the late 2010s). Regarding the complete study: In women with multiple sclerosis, the researchers looked at how the T cell repertoire shifted as pregnancy progressed.

The library was produced with the immunoSEQ multiplex PCR assay. In its TCRdb copy, this immuneACCESS table keeps in-frame sequences only and misses some clones. Where compared with another copy, unresolved V genes explain less than half of these, and the others have no known cause. The sample table records just over 50,000 clones; roughly 92% of these occur just once. The ten largest make up 0.55% to 0.75% of the sample. The sequence was obtained from a female donor with multiple sclerosis, enrolled in a pregnancy study. Sequenced material: CD4+ T cells from peripheral blood mononuclear cells, taken in the second trimester of pregnancy.

This receptor carries the CDR3 CASSLVEAGRRSYNEQFF. The sequenced DNA: TGTGCCAGCAGCTTAGTAGAGGCGGGGCGTCGCTCCTACAATGAGCAGTTCTTC. This receptor chain uses TRBV7-2 and TRBJ2-1; TRBD2 is perhaps the D gene, given 6 matching bases. V and J are truncated by 1 base and 0 bases respectively, leaving an intervening sequence of 16 bases. The CDR3 measures 18 amino acids from cysteine to phenylalanine. This entry keeps only the CDR3 DNA: 54 bases, framed from base 1. The germline V gene gives CDR1 as SGHTA and CDR2 as FQGNSA. Joined to the reference TRBV7-2 and TRBJ2-1 proteins, this CDR3 gives the full variable domain: GAGVSQSPSNKVTEKGKDVELRCDPISGHTALYWYRQSLGQGLEFLIYFQGNSAPDKSGLPSDRFSAERTGGSVSTLTIQRTQQEDSAVYLCASSLVEAGRRSYNEQFFGPGTRLTVL.